This T cell receptor beta chain was recovered during a study of T cells after yellow fever vaccination. Study at large: Any fraction with a low cell number was prepared using SMART-Seq v4 Ultra Low Input.

Making TCR cDNA involved 5'RACE template switching, which added UMIs and a universal primer site. TCRdb re-analysed the 5' RACE reads in MiXCR, keeping a single row per CDR3 protein. Among 340,000 or so distinct CDR3 sequences listed, under 15% were seen once. The germline V gene has CDR1 GTSNPN and CDR2 SVGIG (reference sequence). Trimming cost V 4 bases and J 4 bases; bases outside gene matches: 6. CDR3 length equals 15 residues. This rearrangement joins TRBV30 to TRBJ2-2, with 10 bases that match TRBD1. The TCR originated in a man aged 18 to 29 who received the YFV17D yellow fever vaccine. Sequenced material: CD4+ T cells sorted from PBMCs, taken 15 days after the yellow fever booster vaccination. CDR3 amino acids: CAWTLGQGRTGELFF. The CDR3, as DNA: TGTGCCTGGACCCTGGGACAGGGGCGCACCGGGGAGCTGTTTTTT.